The rows below give T cell receptor beta chains drawn from one sample of a study of PD-1 blockade in classical Hodgkin lymphoma. Repertoires were generated with immunoSEQ multiplex PCR, while TCRdb's copy carries only in-frame clones and drops some. Among some 31,000 clones, 71% were seen once, and the ten largest hold roughly 3%. Sequencing used peripheral blood mononuclear cells (PBMCs), obtained before the second cycle of nivolumab. Receptors originate from a human donor with classical Hodgkin lymphoma. CDR3s include the opening cysteine and the closing phenylalanine or tryptophan. The D gene is left open where the match is weak. The size entry is marked missing in some rows and otherwise reads once, few, many or a size class.

j_call: TRBJ2-7; clone_size: .; v_call: TRBV7-9; d_call: .; cdr3_nt: TGTGCCAGCAGCTCAAATATGGAAAGGGTGCAGTACTTC; cdr3_aa: CASSSNMERVQYF
j_call: TRBJ1-4; clone_size: .; v_call: TRBV6-5; d_call: TRBD1; cdr3_nt: TGTGCCAGCAGTTATAAAGGGACAGCAAATGAAAAACTGTTTTTT; cdr3_aa: CASSYKGTANEKLFF
j_call: TRBJ2-2; clone_size: .; v_call: TRBV29-1; d_call: .; cdr3_nt: TGCAGCGACCGACTAGTGAACACCGGGGAGCTGTTTTTT; cdr3_aa: CSDRLVNTGELFF
j_call: TRBJ2-7; clone_size: .; v_call: TRBV7-9; d_call: .; cdr3_nt: TGTGCCAGCAGCCTGGCCTCGGGGCTCGAGCAGTACTTC; cdr3_aa: CASSLASGLEQYF
j_call: TRBJ1-6; clone_size: .; v_call: TRBV27; d_call: .; cdr3_nt: TGTGCCAGCCAATCGGGCTCCTATAATTCACCCCTCCACTTT; cdr3_aa: CASQSGSYNSPLHF
j_call: TRBJ2-3; clone_size: .; v_call: TRBV10-2; d_call: TRBD1; cdr3_nt: TGCGCCAGCAGGCCCTGGGGACAGGGGGCATCAGATACGCAGTATTTT; cdr3_aa: CASRPWGQGASDTQYF
j_call: TRBJ2-7; clone_size: few; v_call: TRBV6-1; d_call: .; cdr3_nt: TGTGCCAGCAGTGAATCGTCCTACGAGCAGTACTTC; cdr3_aa: CASSESSYEQYF
j_call: TRBJ2-7; clone_size: few; v_call: TRBV18; d_call: TRBD1; cdr3_nt: TGTGCCAGCTCACCCATCGGGACAGGGGATACCTACGAGCAGTACTTC; cdr3_aa: CASSPIGTGDTYEQYF
j_call: TRBJ2-5; clone_size: .; v_call: TRBV25-1; d_call: TRBD2; cdr3_nt: TGTGCCAGCAGTGAGGGTCTGGGCGGGGGAGAGACCCAGTACTTC; cdr3_aa: CASSEGLGGGETQYF
j_call: TRBJ1-2; clone_size: once; v_call: TRBV5-4; d_call: TRBD1; cdr3_nt: TGTGCCAGCAGCTTGGCCGGGACAGCTAACTATGGCTACACCTTC; cdr3_aa: CASSLAGTANYGYTF
j_call: TRBJ2-2; clone_size: .; v_call: TRBV12-5; d_call: .; cdr3_nt: TGTGCTAGTGGTTGGGGAACCGGGGAGCTGTTTTTT; cdr3_aa: CASGWGTGELFF
j_call: TRBJ2-7; clone_size: .; v_call: TRBV29-1; d_call: TRBD1; cdr3_nt: TGCACCAGTGACAGGGGTTTCTACGAGCAGTACTTC; cdr3_aa: CTSDRGFYEQYF
j_call: TRBJ1-4; clone_size: few; v_call: TRBV28; d_call: .; cdr3_nt: TGTGCCAGCAGTTTCTTCCTACAGGGCTCAACTAATGAAAAACTGTTTTTT; cdr3_aa: CASSFFLQGSTNEKLFF
j_call: TRBJ1-1; clone_size: .; v_call: TRBV15; d_call: .; cdr3_nt: TGTGCCACCAGCAGAGATCAGAACACTGAAGCTTTCTTT; cdr3_aa: CATSRDQNTEAFF
j_call: TRBJ2-7; clone_size: few; v_call: TRBV7-6; d_call: .; cdr3_nt: TGTGCCAGCAGCGGACGGGGGAGCTACGAGCAGTACTTC; cdr3_aa: CASSGRGSYEQYF
j_call: TRBJ2-3; clone_size: .; v_call: TRBV19; d_call: TRBD2; cdr3_nt: TGTGCCAGTAGTATATCTAGCGGGGGCACAGATACGCAGTATTTT; cdr3_aa: CASSISSGGTDTQYF
j_call: TRBJ2-5; clone_size: .; v_call: TRBV7-8; d_call: TRBD2; cdr3_nt: TGTGCCAGCGGATTAACAGCGGGGGGCTACCCCCAAGAGACCCAGTACTTC; cdr3_aa: CASGLTAGGYPQETQYF
j_call: TRBJ1-2; clone_size: .; v_call: TRBV5-5; d_call: TRBD1; cdr3_nt: TGTGCCAGCAGCGTAGGGTGGACAGGGAGAAGTTCAGACTATGGCTACACCTTC; cdr3_aa: CASSVGWTGRSSDYGYTF
j_call: TRBJ2-3; clone_size: .; v_call: TRBV7-8; d_call: .; cdr3_nt: TGTGCCAGCAGCTCTGGAAGGGGCGAGGGAGCAGATACGCAGTATTTT; cdr3_aa: CASSSGRGEGADTQYF
j_call: TRBJ2-7; clone_size: .; v_call: TRBV2; d_call: .; cdr3_nt: TGTGCCAGCGGGGGGCCCGTAGGGATCTCCTACGAGCAGTACTTC; cdr3_aa: CASGGPVGISYEQYF
j_call: TRBJ2-7; clone_size: .; v_call: TRBV19; d_call: .; cdr3_nt: TGTGCCAGTAGTATAGGTGGGTTTGGCAACGAGCAGTACTTC; cdr3_aa: CASSIGGFGNEQYF
j_call: TRBJ1-1; clone_size: .; v_call: TRBV6-5; d_call: .; cdr3_nt: TGTGCCAGCAAAAGATCCTTACAAGTAGGGCGTGAAGCTTTCTTT; cdr3_aa: CASKRSLQVGREAFF
j_call: TRBJ2-7; clone_size: .; v_call: TRBV11-2; d_call: .; cdr3_nt: TGTGCCAGCAGCCCCCGACAGTTATCCTACGAGCAGTACTTC; cdr3_aa: CASSPRQLSYEQYF
j_call: TRBJ1-6; clone_size: few; v_call: TRBV7-9; d_call: .; cdr3_nt: TGTGCCAGCAGCCCGAAGGGGAGCTCCTATAATTCACCCCTCCACTTT; cdr3_aa: CASSPKGSSYNSPLHF
j_call: TRBJ2-7; clone_size: .; v_call: TRBV13; d_call: TRBD2; cdr3_nt: TGTGCCAGCAGCTTTAGCGGGGGGCGGTACGAGCAGTACTTC; cdr3_aa: CASSFSGGRYEQYF
j_call: TRBJ2-7; clone_size: .; v_call: TRBV10-2; d_call: TRBD2; cdr3_nt: TGCGCCAGCAGTCCTAGCGGGGGAATTTACGAGCAGTACTTC; cdr3_aa: CASSPSGGIYEQYF
j_call: TRBJ2-7; clone_size: .; v_call: TRBV6-4; d_call: .; cdr3_nt: TGTGCCAGCAGCCAGACAGGGACTGGCGAGCAGTACTTC; cdr3_aa: CASSQTGTGEQYF
j_call: TRBJ1-1; clone_size: .; v_call: TRBV28; d_call: TRBD1; cdr3_nt: TGTGCCAGCAGTTCGTACAGGGGCGGGGGCACTGAAGCTTTCTTT; cdr3_aa: CASSSYRGGGTEAFF
j_call: TRBJ1-4; clone_size: .; v_call: TRBV11-2; d_call: .; cdr3_nt: TGTGCCAGCAGCTTTGACAGCAATAATGAAAAACTGTTTTTT; cdr3_aa: CASSFDSNNEKLFF
j_call: TRBJ1-4; clone_size: .; v_call: TRBV25-1; d_call: TRBD1; cdr3_nt: TGTGCCAGCAGTGAATTCAGGGGGGTTGAAGAAAAACTGTTTTTT; cdr3_aa: CASSEFRGVEEKLFF
j_call: TRBJ1-2; clone_size: .; v_call: TRBV5-4; d_call: .; cdr3_nt: TGTGCCAGCAGCTTGCTAGGGCCCGTGGGCTACACCTTC; cdr3_aa: CASSLLGPVGYTF
j_call: TRBJ2-2; clone_size: .; v_call: TRBV27; d_call: .; cdr3_nt: TGTGCCAGCTCCCCGGGGGCAGGCACCGGGGAGCTGTTTTTT; cdr3_aa: CASSPGAGTGELFF
j_call: TRBJ1-6; clone_size: .; v_call: TRBV5-1; d_call: .; cdr3_nt: TGCGCCAGCAGCCCCAGGGACGCGGGTTCACCCCTCCACTTT; cdr3_aa: CASSPRDAGSPLHF
j_call: TRBJ2-6; clone_size: .; v_call: TRBV4-1; d_call: .; cdr3_nt: TGCGCCAGCAAGACAGAGCCTGGCTCTGGGGCCAACGTCCTGACTTTC; cdr3_aa: CASKTEPGSGANVLTF
j_call: TRBJ1-1; clone_size: .; v_call: TRBV27; d_call: TRBD1; cdr3_nt: TGTGCCAGCAGCCTGACAGGGGTAAGTCCAGAAGCTTTCTTT; cdr3_aa: CASSLTGVSPEAFF
j_call: TRBJ1-1; clone_size: once; v_call: TRBV5-5; d_call: .; cdr3_nt: TGTGCCAGCAGCTTACAGGTTCCCGAAGTTAACACTGAAGCTTTCTTT; cdr3_aa: CASSLQVPEVNTEAFF
j_call: TRBJ1-5; clone_size: .; v_call: TRBV7-2; d_call: TRBD1; cdr3_nt: TGTGCCAGCAGCTCACAGGGGGATCAGCCCCAGCATTTT; cdr3_aa: CASSSQGDQPQHF
j_call: TRBJ1-2; clone_size: .; v_call: TRBV10-3; d_call: TRBD1; cdr3_nt: TGTGCCAGCGTAACCGGGACAGGCGGTCGAGGGGGCTACACCTTC; cdr3_aa: CASVTGTGGRGGYTF
j_call: TRBJ2-7; clone_size: once; v_call: TRBV28; d_call: .; cdr3_nt: TGTGCCAGCAGCACATCCTACGAGCAGTACTTC; cdr3_aa: CASSTSYEQYF
j_call: TRBJ2-7; clone_size: .; v_call: TRBV6-1; d_call: .; cdr3_nt: TGTGCCAGCAGTGTCAGCCTTGTTAGCTCCTACGAGCAGTACTTC; cdr3_aa: CASSVSLVSSYEQYF
j_call: TRBJ2-2; clone_size: once; v_call: TRBV7-6; d_call: .; cdr3_nt: TGTGCCAGCAGCTTAGGGGCTGATTCCGGGGAGCTGTTTTTT; cdr3_aa: CASSLGADSGELFF
j_call: TRBJ2-2; clone_size: .; v_call: TRBV6-5; d_call: .; cdr3_nt: TGTGCCAGCAGTTACTCGAGCCAGGGCGGCACCGGGGAGCTGTTTTTT; cdr3_aa: CASSYSSQGGTGELFF
j_call: TRBJ1-4; clone_size: .; v_call: TRBV5-1; d_call: .; cdr3_nt: TGCGCCAGCAGCGAGACCAGGGGTTCTCATGAAAAACTGTTTTTT; cdr3_aa: CASSETRGSHEKLFF
j_call: TRBJ2-7; clone_size: .; v_call: TRBV5-4; d_call: .; cdr3_nt: TGTGCCAGCAGCTTGGTCGGGGGGCAAGACGAGCAGTACTTC; cdr3_aa: CASSLVGGQDEQYF
j_call: TRBJ2-2; clone_size: few; v_call: TRBV5-4; d_call: TRBD2; cdr3_nt: TGTGCCAGCAGCCAGGACAATGGACTAGCGGGAGTCACCGGGGAGCTGTTTTTT; cdr3_aa: CASSQDNGLAGVTGELFF
j_call: TRBJ2-2; clone_size: few; v_call: TRBV27; d_call: TRBD1; cdr3_nt: TGTGCCAGCAGTTCCGGGACAGGGGCCACCGGGGAGCTGTTTTTT; cdr3_aa: CASSSGTGATGELFF
j_call: TRBJ1-2; clone_size: .; v_call: TRBV7-8; d_call: .; cdr3_nt: TGTGCCAGCAATGGCCTAGGCGCCCTCGATGGCTACACCTTC; cdr3_aa: CASNGLGALDGYTF
j_call: TRBJ2-7; clone_size: .; v_call: TRBV7-2; d_call: .; cdr3_nt: TGTGCCAGCAGCTTAGGAAGATCCTACGAGCAGTACTTC; cdr3_aa: CASSLGRSYEQYF